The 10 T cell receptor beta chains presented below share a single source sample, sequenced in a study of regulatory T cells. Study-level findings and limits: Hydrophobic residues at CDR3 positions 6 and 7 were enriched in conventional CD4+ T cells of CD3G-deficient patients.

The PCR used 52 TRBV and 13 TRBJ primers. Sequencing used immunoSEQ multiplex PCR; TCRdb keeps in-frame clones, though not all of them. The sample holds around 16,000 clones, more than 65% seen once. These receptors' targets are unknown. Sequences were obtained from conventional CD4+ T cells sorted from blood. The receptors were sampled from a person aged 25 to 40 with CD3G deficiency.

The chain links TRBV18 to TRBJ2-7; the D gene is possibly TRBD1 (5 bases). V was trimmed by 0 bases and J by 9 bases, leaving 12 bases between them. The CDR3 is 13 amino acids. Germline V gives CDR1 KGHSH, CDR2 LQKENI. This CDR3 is CASSPPSRARQYF. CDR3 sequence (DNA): TGTGCCAGCTCACCACCAAGCAGGGCACGGCAGTACTTC. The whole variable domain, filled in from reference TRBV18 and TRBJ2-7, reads NAGVMQNPRHLVRRRGQEARLRCSPMKGHSHVYWYRQLPEEGLKFMVYLQKENIIDESGMPKERFSAEFPKEGPSILRIQQVVRGDSAAYFCASSPPSRARQYFGPGTRLTVT.

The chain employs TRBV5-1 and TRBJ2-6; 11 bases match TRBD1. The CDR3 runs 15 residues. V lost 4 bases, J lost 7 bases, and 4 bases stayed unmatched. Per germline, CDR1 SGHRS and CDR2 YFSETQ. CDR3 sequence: CASSPGTGGANVLTF. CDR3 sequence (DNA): TGCGCCAGCAGCCCAGGGACAGGGGGAGCCAACGTCCTGACTTTC. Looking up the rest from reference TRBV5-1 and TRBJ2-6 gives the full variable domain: KAGVTQTPRYLIKTRGQQVTLSCSPISGHRSVSWYQQTPGQGLQFLFEYFSETQRNKGNFPGRFSGRQFSNSRSEMNVSTLELGDSALYLCASSPGTGGANVLTFGAGSRLTVL.

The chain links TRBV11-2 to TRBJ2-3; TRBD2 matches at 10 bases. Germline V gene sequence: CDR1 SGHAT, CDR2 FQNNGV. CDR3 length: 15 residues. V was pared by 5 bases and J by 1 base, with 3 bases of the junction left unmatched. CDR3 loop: CASSHGLAGTDTQYF. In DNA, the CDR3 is TGTGCCAGCAGCCACGGACTAGCGGGCACAGATACGCAGTATTTT.

The CDR3 reads CASSPGTGVAGANVLTF. CDR3 in DNA: TGCGCCAGCAGCCCCGGGACAGGGGTTGCTGGGGCCAACGTCCTGACTTTC. J is TRBJ2-6 and V is TRBV5-1; 10 positions agree with TRBD1. Germline CDR1 SGHRS, CDR2 YFSETQ. This CDR3 is 17 amino acids long. The V segment lost 4 bases and the J segment 2 bases; nucleotides outside the gene matches: 6.

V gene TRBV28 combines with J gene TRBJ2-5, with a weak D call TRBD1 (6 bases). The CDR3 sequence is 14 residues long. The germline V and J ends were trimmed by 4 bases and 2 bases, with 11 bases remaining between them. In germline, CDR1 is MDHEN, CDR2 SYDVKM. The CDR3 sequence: CASSSRDTQETQYF. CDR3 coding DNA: TGTGCCAGCAGTTCCCGGGACACTCAAGAGACCCAGTACTTC.

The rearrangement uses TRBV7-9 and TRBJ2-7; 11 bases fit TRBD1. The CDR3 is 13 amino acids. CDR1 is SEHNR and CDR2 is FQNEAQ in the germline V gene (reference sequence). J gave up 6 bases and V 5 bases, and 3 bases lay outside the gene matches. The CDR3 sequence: CASSPGQGAEQYF. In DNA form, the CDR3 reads TGTGCCAGCAGCCCAGGACAGGGGGCCGAGCAGTACTTC.

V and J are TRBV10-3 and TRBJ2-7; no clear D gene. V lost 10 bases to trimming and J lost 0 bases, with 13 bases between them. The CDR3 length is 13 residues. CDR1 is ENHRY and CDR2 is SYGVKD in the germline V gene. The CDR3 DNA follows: TGTGCCACCAGCCAACAACTCTCCTACGAGCAGTACTTC. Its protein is CATSQQLSYEQYF.

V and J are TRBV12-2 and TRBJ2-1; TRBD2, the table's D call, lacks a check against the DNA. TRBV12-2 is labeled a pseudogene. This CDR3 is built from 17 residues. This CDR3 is CASRIRRTSHLGNEQFF. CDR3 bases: TGTGCAAGTCGAATAAGGCGGACTAGCCACCTTGGGAATGAGCAGTTCTTC.

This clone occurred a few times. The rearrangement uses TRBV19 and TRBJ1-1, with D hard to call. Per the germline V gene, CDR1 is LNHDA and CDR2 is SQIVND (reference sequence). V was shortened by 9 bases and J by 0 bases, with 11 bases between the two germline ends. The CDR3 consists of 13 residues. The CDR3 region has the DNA TGTGCCAGCCAACAGAACATGAACACTGAAGCTTTCTTT. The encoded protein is CASQQNMNTEAFF.

Here the CDR3 DNA reads TGTGCCAGCAGCTGGGGGAAGGGGGATACGCAGTATTTT. This translates into CASSWGKGDTQYF. The J gene is TRBJ2-3, the V gene TRBV6-1; D is perhaps TRBD1 or TRBD2 (5 bases each). Germline-derived CDR1 and CDR2 are MNHNS and SASEGT. V was pared by 6 bases and J by 6 bases, with 13 bases between. The CDR3 consists of 13 residues.